This TCR beta chain stems from a study of T-cell memory formation after mild COVID-19 (dated by TCRdb to the early 2020s). Turning to the overall study: Most TCR sequence clusters were specific to one of the two donors. Two young, previously healthy adult volunteers made up the cohort, one male and one female. In a couple of donors, T-cell clones that expanded and contracted after mild COVID-19 were followed by sequencing TCRalpha and TCRbeta repertoires longitudinally.

Sequencing was carried out with an Illumina NovaSeq 6000. TCRalpha and TCRbeta cDNA libraries were constructed by 5'RACE with constant-segment primers, with sample barcodes and unique molecular identifiers being introduced. RNA was extracted from every sample with Trizol reagent. Libraries were amplified in two PCR steps, with a second sample barcode and Illumina TruSeq adapters added in the second step. The libraries were sequenced on an Illumina NovaSeq using 2 x 150 bp paired-end reads. On the authors' methods: With migec v1.2.7, reads were demultiplexed and then collapsed into UMI-guided consensus sequences. With mixcr v2.1.11, UMI consensuses were aligned to TRA and TRB V and J templates and assembled into clonotypes. A clonotype was counted as expanded or contracted only when both edgeR and NoisET called the clonotype significant, with the noise models trained on biological replicates. edgeR calls used a false discovery rate-adjusted p below 0.01 and a log2 fold-change threshold of 1. As an exploratory analysis of dynamics, max-normalized trajectories of the 1000 most abundant clonotypes were examined by PCA with hierarchical clustering. Each responding clone was given a CD4 or CD8 phenotype based on the CD4+ and CD8+ repertoires, which had been sequenced separately. The public reads were run again by TCRdb, first through fastp at Q25 and then through MiXCR, and only productive beta chains were kept. CDR3 protein sequences are deduplicated, and each keeps its most common genes and DNA. TCRdb assigned the V and J calls; the authors' analysis was not used. For this sample there are more than 15,000 distinct CDR3 sequences; more than 20% appear just once. The ten most abundant clones make up roughly three fifths of the sample.

This clonotype was recorded many times. Its antigen remains undetermined. One base away there is no much larger clone; base qualities are not given. Ficoll-Paque density gradient centrifugation was used to isolate PBMCs. The study at large found these results: Only two mild cases were covered by the study, and larger cohorts that include severe cases with pre-infection samples were considered necessary. Some responding clones were found in pre-infection memory, which suggests that pre-existing cross-reactive memory T cells took part in the SARS-CoV-2 response. SARS-CoV-2 specificity was not confirmed for the second-wave clones peaking on day 37. From day 15 to 85, contracting clones showed balanced CD4/CD8 phenotypes, whereas a second wave of clones that expanded from day 15 to 37 leaned towards CD4+. Contracting CD4+ clones were found mainly in CM and EM memory subsets, while CD8+ clones were enriched in EMRA.

The clonotype was recovered from a man between 18 and 35 years old who had mild COVID-19 (a few samples of this study predate the infection). The sample titles of this study are shuffled in the database, so cell type and time point are left out; the donor was told from shared clones. Sequencing was carried out using PBMCs or a T cell subset sorted from them (not recorded which).

In nucleotides, the sequence is TGCGCCAGCAGCCAAGAGTCATGGAGTGAGCAGTTCTTC. The translation is CASSQESWSEQFF. The rearranged chain carries TRBV4-1 and TRBJ2-1; the D gene assignment is ambiguous. CDR1 and CDR2 were assigned from the germline V gene as MGHRA and YSYEKL. Trimming costs V 0 bases and J 9 bases, and their ends lie 9 bases apart. Including cysteine and phenylalanine, the CDR3 has 13 amino acids. Left in the record is the CDR3 DNA by itself, 39 bases read in frame from the first base.